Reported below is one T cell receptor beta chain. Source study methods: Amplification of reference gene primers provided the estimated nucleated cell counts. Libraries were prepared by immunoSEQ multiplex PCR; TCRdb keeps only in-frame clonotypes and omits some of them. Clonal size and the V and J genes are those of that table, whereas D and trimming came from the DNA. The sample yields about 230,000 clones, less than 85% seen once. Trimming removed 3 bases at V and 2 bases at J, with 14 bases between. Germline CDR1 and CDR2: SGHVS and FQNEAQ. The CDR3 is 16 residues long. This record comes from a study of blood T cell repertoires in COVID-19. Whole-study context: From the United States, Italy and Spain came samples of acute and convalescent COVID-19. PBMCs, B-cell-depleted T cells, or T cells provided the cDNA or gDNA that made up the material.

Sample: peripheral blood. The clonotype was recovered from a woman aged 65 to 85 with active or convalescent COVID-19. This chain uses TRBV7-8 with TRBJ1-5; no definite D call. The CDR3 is CASSFERAPGNQPQHF. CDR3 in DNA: TGTGCCAGCAGCTTTGAGAGAGCGCCAGGCAATCAGCCCCAGCATTTT.